A selection of T cell receptor beta chains follows, all from one sample in a study of cytomegalovirus exposure and HLA in healthy donors. TCRdb keeps only in-frame clones here, not all; method: immunoSEQ multiplex PCR. Of about 120,000 clones in the sample, under 85% were seen once. What was sequenced was PBMCs. These receptors were collected from a man younger than 30 in good health and CMV-seropositive. The CDR3 runs from the conserved cysteine through the conserved F or W. The D gene is left open where the match is weak.

j_gene | v_gene | d_gene | CDR3aa
TRBJ2-1 | TRBV18 | . | CASSPGDEQFF
TRBJ2-1 | TRBV7-9 | TRBD2 | CASSLAGGTNEQFF
TRBJ2-3 | TRBV5-1 | TRBD2 | CASSSERGATDTQYF
TRBJ1-1 | TRBV18 | . | CASSGGMNTEAFF
TRBJ2-7 | TRBV2 | TRBD2 | CASSPTSGRAYEQYF
TRBJ1-1 | TRBV7-9 | . | CASSPYDSYTEAFF
TRBJ2-5 | TRBV7-7 | TRBD2 | CASNSSGGETQYF
TRBJ2-1 | TRBV11-2 | TRBD2 | CASSQGLAGGVNEQFF
TRBJ2-5 | TRBV7-9 | . | CASSSEEGETQYF
TRBJ1-1 | TRBV5-1 | . | CASSLALTGPMNTEAFF
TRBJ2-1 | TRBV7-9 | TRBD2 | CASSYPSGSRNEQFF
TRBJ1-2 | TRBV19 | . | CASSIETPPYGYTF
TRBJ2-6 | TRBV11-3 | TRBD1 | CASSLDRQQGPGANGLTF
TRBJ2-7 | TRBV5-1 | . | CASSLYLRGTYEQYF
TRBJ1-1 | TRBV6-6 | . | CASSYRQGGSTEAFF
. | TRBV9 | . | CASSVVDISYEQYF
TRBJ2-3 | TRBV13 | TRBD2 | CASSSRAGGGTDTQYF
TRBJ2-5 | TRBV5-1 | TRBD2 | CASSSLAGQETQYF
TRBJ2-5 | TRBV4-1 | TRBD2 | CASSQGLAGYQETQYF